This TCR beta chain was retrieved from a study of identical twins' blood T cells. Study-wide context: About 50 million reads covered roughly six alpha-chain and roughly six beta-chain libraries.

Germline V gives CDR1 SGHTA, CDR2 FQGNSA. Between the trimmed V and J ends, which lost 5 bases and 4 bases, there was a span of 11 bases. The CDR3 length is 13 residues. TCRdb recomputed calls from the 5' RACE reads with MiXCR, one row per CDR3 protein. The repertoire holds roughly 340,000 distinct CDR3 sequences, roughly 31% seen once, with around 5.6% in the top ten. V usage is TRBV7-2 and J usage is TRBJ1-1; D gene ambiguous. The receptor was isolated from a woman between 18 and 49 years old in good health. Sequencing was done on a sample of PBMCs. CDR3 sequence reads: CASSPMGSTEAFF. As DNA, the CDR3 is TGTGCCAGCAGCCCCATGGGGTCCACTGAAGCTTTCTTT. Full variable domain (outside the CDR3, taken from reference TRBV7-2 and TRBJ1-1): GAGVSQSPSNKVTEKGKDVELRCDPISGHTALYWYRQSLGQGLEFLIYFQGNSAPDKSGLPSDRFSAERTGGSVSTLTIQRTQQEDSAVYLCASSPMGSTEAFFGQGTRLTVV.